The rows below give T cell receptor beta chains drawn from one sample of a study of blood T cell repertoires in COVID-19. Produced via immunoSEQ multiplex PCR; TCRdb's table is partial and in-frame only. The repertoire holds about 160,000 clones, with approximately 88% as singletons. The sequenced sample was peripheral blood. The receptor set was obtained from a woman aged 55-70 years who had recovered from COVID-19. The CDR3 runs from the conserved cysteine through the conserved F or W. Fields, in order: V gene, clone size, D gene, J gene, CDR3 protein, CDR3 DNA. D genes are given only for firm matches. Some rows mark clone size as missing; the rest say once, few, many or name a class of expanded clone.

>TRBV15|few|TRBD2|TRBJ2-5
CATSRGDSGGEETQYF
TGTGCCACCAGCAGAGGGGATAGCGGGGGAGAAGAGACCCAGTACTTC
>TRBV5-1|NA|NA|TRBJ2-1
CASSLASVIGGNEQFF
TGCGCCAGCAGCTTGGCCTCGGTTATAGGGGGCAATGAGCAGTTCTTC
>TRBV28|NA|NA|TRBJ1-2
CASSLALDSYYGYTF
TGTGCCAGCAGTTTAGCATTGGACAGCTACTATGGCTACACCTTC
>TRBV5-4|NA|TRBD1|TRBJ2-3
CASSSLQGGGADTQYF
TGTGCCAGCAGCTCACTACAGGGGGGCGGCGCAGATACGCAGTATTTT
>TRBV5-1|once|NA|TRBJ2-2
CASREGPRPTGELFF
TGCGCCAGCAGGGAGGGACCTCGGCCCACCGGGGAGCTGTTTTTT
>TRBV7-6|NA|NA|TRBJ2-3
CASSFRTQGPVGTDTQYF
TGTGCCAGCAGCTTTAGGACACAGGGACCGGTAGGCACAGATACGCAGTATTTT
>TRBV11-1|NA|NA|TRBJ2-3
CASSRAPDTQYF
TGTGCCAGCAGCCGCGCCCCGGATACGCAGTATTTT
>TRBV28|NA|NA|TRBJ2-5
CASSPRARTQYF
TGTGCCAGCAGCCCCCGAGCCCGGACCCAGTACTTC
>TRBV24-1|once|NA|TRBJ2-3
CATSDLGDLTDTQYF
TGTGCCACCAGTGATTTAGGGGATCTCACAGATACGCAGTATTTT
>TRBV18|NA|NA|TRBJ2-7
CASSSAGGGGEQYF
TGTGCCAGCTCGTCAGCAGGGGGCGGGGGCGAGCAGTACTTC
>TRBV9|NA|NA|TRBJ2-7
CASSLRDSYYEQYF
TGTGCCAGCAGCTTACGGGACTCGTACTACGAGCAGTACTTC
>TRBV18|few|NA|TRBJ2-1
CASSPLGHDFNEQFF
TGTGCCAGCTCACCACTCGGACATGATTTCAATGAGCAGTTCTTC
>TRBV19|NA|NA|TRBJ2-3
CASNLGGTDTQYF
TGTGCCAGTAATTTAGGGGGCACAGATACGCAGTATTTT
>TRBV27|few|NA|TRBJ1-4
CASSPRGTANEKLFF
TGTGCCAGCTCCCCCAGGGGAACAGCTAATGAAAAACTGTTTTTT
>TRBV10-3|NA|TRBD1|TRBJ2-1
CAISPGQALNEQFF
TGTGCCATCAGCCCCGGACAGGCGTTAAATGAGCAGTTCTTC
>TRBV27|NA|NA|TRBJ1-6
CASSLSSRVGTSYNSPLHF
TGTGCCAGCAGTTTATCTAGCAGGGTGGGCACCTCCTATAATTCACCCCTCCACTTT
>TRBV5-1|NA|TRBD1|TRBJ2-5
CASSFANRGETQYF
TGCGCCAGCAGCTTTGCGAACAGGGGAGAGACCCAGTACTTC
>TRBV5-8|NA|TRBD1|TRBJ1-2
CASSLGQGRVFYGYTF
TGTGCCAGCAGCCTAGGACAGGGAAGGGTGTTCTATGGCTACACCTTC